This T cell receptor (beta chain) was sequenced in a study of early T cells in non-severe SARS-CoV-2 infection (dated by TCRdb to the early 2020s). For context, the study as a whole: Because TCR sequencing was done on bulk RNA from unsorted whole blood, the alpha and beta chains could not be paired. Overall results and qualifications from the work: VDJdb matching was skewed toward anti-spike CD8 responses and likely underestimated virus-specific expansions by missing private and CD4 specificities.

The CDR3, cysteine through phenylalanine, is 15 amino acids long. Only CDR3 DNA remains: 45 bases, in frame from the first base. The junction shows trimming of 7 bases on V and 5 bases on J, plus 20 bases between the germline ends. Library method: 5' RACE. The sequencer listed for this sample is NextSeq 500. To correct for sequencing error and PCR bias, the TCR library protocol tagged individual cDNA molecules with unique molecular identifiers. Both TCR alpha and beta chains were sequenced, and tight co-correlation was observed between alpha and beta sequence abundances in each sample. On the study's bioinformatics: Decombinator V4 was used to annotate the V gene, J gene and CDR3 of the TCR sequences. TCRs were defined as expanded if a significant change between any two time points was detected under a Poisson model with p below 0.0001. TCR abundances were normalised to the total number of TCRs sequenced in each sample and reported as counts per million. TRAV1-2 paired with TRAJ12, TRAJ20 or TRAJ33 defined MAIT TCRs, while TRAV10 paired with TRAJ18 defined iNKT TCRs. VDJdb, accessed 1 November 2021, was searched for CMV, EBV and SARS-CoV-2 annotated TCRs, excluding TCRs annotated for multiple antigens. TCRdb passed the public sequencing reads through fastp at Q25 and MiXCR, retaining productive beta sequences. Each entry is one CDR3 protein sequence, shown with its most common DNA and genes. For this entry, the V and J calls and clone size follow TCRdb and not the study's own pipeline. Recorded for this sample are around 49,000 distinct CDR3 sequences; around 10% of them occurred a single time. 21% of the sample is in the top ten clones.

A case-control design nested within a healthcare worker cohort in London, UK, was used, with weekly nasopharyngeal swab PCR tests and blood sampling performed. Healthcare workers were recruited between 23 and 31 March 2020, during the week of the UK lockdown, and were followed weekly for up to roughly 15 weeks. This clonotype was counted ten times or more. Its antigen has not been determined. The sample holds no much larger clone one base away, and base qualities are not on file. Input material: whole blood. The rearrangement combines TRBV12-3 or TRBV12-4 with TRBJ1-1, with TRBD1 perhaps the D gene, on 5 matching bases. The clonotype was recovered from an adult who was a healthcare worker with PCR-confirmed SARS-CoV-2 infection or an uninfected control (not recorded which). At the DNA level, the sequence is TGTGCCAGCACCCTAAGCCAAGGGGTCGGTACTGAAGCTTTCTTT. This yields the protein CASTLSQGVGTEAFF.